This T cell receptor beta chain was sequenced during a study of T-cell reconstitution after alpha-beta-depleted transplantation in children listed by TCRdb under 2016. Background on the whole study: T-cell immune reconstitution after TCRalphabeta/CD19-depleted allogeneic hematopoietic cell transplantation in children was quantitatively tracked in the study by means of TCR repertoire profiling.

The CDR3 spans 11 residues, from the cysteine through the phenylalanine. The sequence is cut down to CDR3 DNA, 33 bases in frame from base 1. Trimming takes 4 bases from V and 15 bases from J, and the germline ends sit 14 bases apart. The germline V gene yields SGDLS for CDR1 and YYNGEE for CDR2. This clonotype has at least ten counts. Its antigen remains unidentified. The sample holds no much larger clone one base away, and base qualities are not on file. Receptor libraries were prepared by PCR. The listed sequencing device is Illumina HiSeq 2500. TCR library preparation used molecular barcoding, with unique molecular identifiers applied to normalize quantification of the TCRbeta repertoire. TCRdb cleaned the public reads at Q25 with fastp, built clones with MiXCR and kept in-frame beta chains. Rows are combined by CDR3 protein, so each entry shows the most common genes and DNA. Recorded for this sample are about 610,000 distinct CDR3 sequences; roughly a tenth of them occurred a single time. The ten biggest clones cover 3.5% to 5% of the sample.

The sample consisted of PBMCs from the stem cell graft donor, taken from the stem cell graft. The clonotype was recovered from a human donor who donated a stem cell graft to a child with acute myeloid leukemia. Recombination linked TRBV9 to TRBJ2-1, with the D gene uncertain. For the CDR3, the sequence is CASSNLYGRFF. The nucleotides read TGTGCCAGCAGCAATTTATATGGGCGGTTCTTC.